This T cell receptor (beta chain) originates from a study of identical twins. Template switching, a step in the protocol, added a universal primer site, and cDNA carried unique molecular identifiers. TCRdb re-derived calls from the 5' RACE reads in MiXCR, one entry per CDR3 protein. The repertoire includes around 500,000 distinct CDR3 sequences, 13% to 15% of them detected once, and about 0.53% sits in the top ten. General study points: For monozygotic twins, models underestimated out-of-frame TCR alpha sharing. Invariant MAIT and iNKT cells could partly confound zero-insertion analyses. Where out-of-frame alpha sequences were twin-shared, they showed excess low generation probability.

Turning to this clonotype: Its antigen is unidentified.

Trimming took 3 bases from V and 6 from J, leaving 12 bases between them. CDR3 length equals 14 residues. The germline gives CDR1 SGHDN, CDR2 FVKESK. These data were likewise used in another study, on yellow fever vaccine responses in identical twins.

The origin of this receptor is a woman in her late teens or twenties in good health. Sequenced input: CD4+ T cells sorted from blood. The chain recombines TRBV14 with TRBJ2-1; D gene unclear. The CDR3: CASSQAQGFNEQFF. The CDR3 coding sequence is TGTGCCAGCAGCCAGGCCCAAGGGTTCAATGAGCAGTTCTTC.